This T cell receptor (beta chain) was identified during a study of blood T cell repertoires in COVID-19. Study background: In each case, the material was cDNA or gDNA derived from T cells, B-cell-depleted T cells, or PBMCs.

The ends lost 6 bases at V and 4 bases at J; junction bases unmatched: 4. This CDR3 is built from 14 residues. The V gene's germline CDR1 is MDHEN and CDR2 SYDVKM. TCRdb's table, derived via immunoSEQ multiplex PCR, lists solely in-frame clones and lacks some. This table holds fewer than 500,000 clones, 70% to 90% found once. The clonotype comes from a woman between 18 and 30 years old with acute COVID-19. The genes are TRBV28 and TRBJ1-5; 9 bases match TRBD1. Sequencing was performed on PBMCs or T cells enriched from blood (not recorded which). Here the CDR3 reads CASRGTGMNQPQHF. The CDR3 bases are TGTGCCAGCAGGGGGACAGGGATGAATCAGCCCCAGCATTTT.